This T cell receptor (beta chain) was found in a study of immune evolution from preneoplasia to lung adenocarcinoma (dated by TCRdb to the early 2020s). Context from the whole study: HLA loss of heterozygosity was seen in around 7.3%, 15% and 36% of AIS, MIA and ADC lesions, and in no AAH lesions. The TCR sequencing data were obtained from 51 patients. The study used immune gene expression, TCR sequencing and multiplex immunofluorescence to profile the immune contexture of lung adenocarcinoma precursors and invasive adenocarcinoma. Whole exome sequencing and methylation data from the same cohort of nodules were integrated with the immune data. Sample size was determined by specimen availability and not by a prior power calculation. POLYSOLVER was used to infer Class I HLA alleles from exome data, and LOHHLA was used to detect allele-specific HLA loss. The overall cohort comprised around 55 patients with pulmonary nodules who underwent surgical resection. According to the study, 105 samples were used for TCR sequencing. Resected precursor lesions (AAH, AIS, MIA) and invasive adenocarcinomas were compared against paired morphologically normal lung tissue.

TCR beta CDR3 regions were sequenced from DNA using the immunoSEQ hsTCRbeta Kit. Per the authors' processing: The ImmunoSEQ Analyzer was used to analyse the TCR sequencing data. T cell clonality was calculated on productive rearrangements as 1 minus Pielou's evenness. The inverse Simpson index, applied to productive templates, was used to measure T cell diversity. T cell density was TCR beta template counts normalized to usable DNA, estimated by amplifying and sequencing housekeeping genes. TCR metrics were compared across histologic stages using two-sided Kruskal-Wallis tests. In its TCRdb copy, this immuneACCESS table keeps in-frame sequences only and misses some clones. Where compared with another copy, unresolved V genes explain less than half of these, and the others have no known cause. D and trimming were read from the DNA, whereas the V and J calls and clone size are those reported in that table. This sample is represented by 37,000 or so clones; 65% to 75% of them were singletons. The ten largest clones add up to roughly 6.6% of the sample.

Comments on this clone: It lacks a known antigen. Per-base quality was not reported, and no clone a single base away is much larger than it.

Between 2014 and 2017, the patients underwent resection in either Japan or China. Two lung cancer pathologists independently confirmed the histologic diagnosis of each case on H&E slides. Premalignant or tumor cells were enriched for nucleic acid extraction by macro-dissection performed after pathologic assessment. FFPE tissue was used for DNA isolation with the AllPrep DNA/RNA FFPE Kit. Study-wide conclusions, independent of this receptor: The findings reflected association rather than direct causation, and larger cohorts with long-term follow-up and longitudinal biopsies were considered necessary. KRAS-mutant nodules showed the highest T cell clonality compared with EGFR-mutant or double wild-type lesions. Because all patients were from Japan and China, applicability to Western populations was uncertain. Top T cell clone frequencies were highest in normal lung and appeared to decrease progressively from AAH through AIS, MIA and invasive adenocarcinoma. Normal lung showed the highest clonality, whereas later-stage lesions appeared to have higher T cell density and diversity but lower clonality.

What was sequenced was FFPE invasive lung adenocarcinoma tissue. This specimen's cell subset or site label, interpreted: frankly invasive lung adenocarcinoma (ADC). The receptor comes from a person between 55 and 69 years old with lung adenocarcinoma.

The CDR3 in this case is CASSVEGSGRRETQYF. In nucleotide form, the sequence is TGTGCCAGCAGCGTAGAGGGTAGCGGGAGGCGAGAGACCCAGTACTTC. The chain links TRBV9 with TRBJ2-5; TRBD2 agrees with 10 junctional bases. V has 0 bases trimmed and J has 4 bases trimmed; junction bases matching no gene number 6. The CDR3 runs 16 residues from the cysteine to the phenylalanine. CDR3 DNA is the only sequence kept; it has 48 bases, read in frame from the first base. Via the germline V gene, CDR1 is SGDLS and CDR2 YYNGEE.